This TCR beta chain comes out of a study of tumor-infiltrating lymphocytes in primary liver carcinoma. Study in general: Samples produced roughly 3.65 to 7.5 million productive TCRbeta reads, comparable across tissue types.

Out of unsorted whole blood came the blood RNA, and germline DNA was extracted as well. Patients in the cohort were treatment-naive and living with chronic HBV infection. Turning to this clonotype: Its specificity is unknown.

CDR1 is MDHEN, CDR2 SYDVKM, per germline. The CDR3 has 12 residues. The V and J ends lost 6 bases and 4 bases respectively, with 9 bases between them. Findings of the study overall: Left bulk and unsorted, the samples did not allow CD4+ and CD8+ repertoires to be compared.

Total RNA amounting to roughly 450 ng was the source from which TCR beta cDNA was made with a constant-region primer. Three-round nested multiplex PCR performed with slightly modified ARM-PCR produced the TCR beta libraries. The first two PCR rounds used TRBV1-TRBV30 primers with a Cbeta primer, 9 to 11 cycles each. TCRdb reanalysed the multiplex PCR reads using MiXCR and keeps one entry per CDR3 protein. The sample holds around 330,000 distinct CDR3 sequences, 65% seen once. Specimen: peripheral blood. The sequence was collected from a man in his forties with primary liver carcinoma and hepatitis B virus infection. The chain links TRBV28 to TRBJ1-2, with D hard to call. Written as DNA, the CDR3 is TGTGCCAGCAGCTTCATCGGCTATGGCTACACCTTC. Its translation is CASSFIGYGYTF.